Included here is one T cell receptor (beta chain) sequence, with context. This record comes from a study of blood T cells in healthy people across ages. With a J-beta primer mix and a sample-barcoded 5' primer, a second PCR ran about 7 to 12 cycles. A template-switch adaptor containing 12 random nucleotides labeled each cDNA molecule. TCRdb reprocessed the 5' RACE reads with MiXCR, giving one entry per CDR3 protein. Of about 1.4 million distinct CDR3 sequences listed, 59% are singletons. Germline CDR1 reads MDHEN; CDR2 reads SYDVKM. The CDR3 loop spans 14 amino acids. The V gene lost 6 bases and the J gene lost 0 bases, with 6 bases spanning the gap.

The rearrangement uses TRBV28 and TRBJ2-6, with D unresolved. Sequences were obtained from blood. This TCR was sampled from a man aged 18 to 30 in good health. CDR3 loop: CASRPASGANVLTF. CDR3 bases: TGTGCCAGCAGGCCTGCCTCTGGGGCCAACGTCCTGACTTTC.